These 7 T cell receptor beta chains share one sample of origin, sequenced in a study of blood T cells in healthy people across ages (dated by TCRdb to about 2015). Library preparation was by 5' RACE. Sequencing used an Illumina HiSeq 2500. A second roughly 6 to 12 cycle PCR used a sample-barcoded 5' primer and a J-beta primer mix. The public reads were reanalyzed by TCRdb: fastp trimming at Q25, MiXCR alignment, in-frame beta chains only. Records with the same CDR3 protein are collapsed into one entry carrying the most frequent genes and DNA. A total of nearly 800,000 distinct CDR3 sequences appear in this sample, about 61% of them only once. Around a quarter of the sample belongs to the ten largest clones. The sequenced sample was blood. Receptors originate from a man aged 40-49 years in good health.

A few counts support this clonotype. CDR3 loop: CSVEDRFGQGYSGANVLTF. CDR3 nucleotides: TGCAGCGTTGAAGATCGGTTTGGGCAGGGGTACTCTGGGGCCAACGTCCTGACTTTC. V gene TRBV29-1 combines with J gene TRBJ2-6; D possibly corresponds to TRBD1 (6 bases). The CDR3 is 19 residues long. V gave up 0 bases and J gave up 0 bases, with 18 bases separating them. The germline gives CDR1 SQVTM, CDR2 ANQGSEA.

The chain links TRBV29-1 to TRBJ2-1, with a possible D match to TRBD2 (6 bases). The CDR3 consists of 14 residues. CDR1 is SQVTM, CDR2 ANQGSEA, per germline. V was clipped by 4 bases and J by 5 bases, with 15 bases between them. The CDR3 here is CSVVSSTGDNEQFF. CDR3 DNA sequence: TGCAGCGTTGTCAGTAGTACGGGAGACAATGAGCAGTTCTTC.

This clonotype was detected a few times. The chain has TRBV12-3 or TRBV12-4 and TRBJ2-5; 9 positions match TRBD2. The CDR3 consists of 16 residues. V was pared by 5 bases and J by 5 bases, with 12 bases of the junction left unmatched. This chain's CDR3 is CASSPRTSAGRETQYF. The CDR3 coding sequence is TGTGCCAGCAGTCCCCGGACTAGCGCGGGACGGGAGACCCAGTACTTC.

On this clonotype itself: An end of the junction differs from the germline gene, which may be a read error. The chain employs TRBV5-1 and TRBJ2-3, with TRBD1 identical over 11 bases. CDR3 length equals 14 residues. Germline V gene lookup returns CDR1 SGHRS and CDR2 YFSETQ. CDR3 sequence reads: CAGSWGQGGDTQYF. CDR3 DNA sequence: TGCGCCGGCAGCTGGGGACAGGGGGGAGATACGCAGTATTTT.

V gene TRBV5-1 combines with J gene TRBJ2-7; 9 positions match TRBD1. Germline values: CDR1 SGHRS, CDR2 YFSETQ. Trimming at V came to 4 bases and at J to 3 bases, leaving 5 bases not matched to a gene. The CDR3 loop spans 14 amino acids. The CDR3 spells CASSGGQGYYEQYF. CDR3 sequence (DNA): TGCGCCAGCAGCGGAGGACAGGGGTACTACGAGCAGTACTTC. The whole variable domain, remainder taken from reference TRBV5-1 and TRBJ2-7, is KAGVTQTPRYLIKTRGQQVTLSCSPISGHRSVSWYQQTPGQGLQFLFEYFSETQRNKGNFPGRFSGRQFSNSRSEMNVSTLELGDSALYLCASSGGQGYYEQYFGPGTRLTVT.

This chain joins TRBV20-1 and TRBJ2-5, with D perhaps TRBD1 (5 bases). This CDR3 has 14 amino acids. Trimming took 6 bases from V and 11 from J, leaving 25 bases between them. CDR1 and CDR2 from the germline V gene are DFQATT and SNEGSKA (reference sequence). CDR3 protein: CSAFSPDTRNKQYF. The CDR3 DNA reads TGCAGTGCCTTTTCACCGGACACCCGCAACAAGCAGTACTTC.

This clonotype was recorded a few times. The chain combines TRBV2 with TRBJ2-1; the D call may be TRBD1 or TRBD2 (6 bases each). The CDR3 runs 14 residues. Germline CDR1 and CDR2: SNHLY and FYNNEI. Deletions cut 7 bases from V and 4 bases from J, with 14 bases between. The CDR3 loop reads CASTGAGRYNEQFF. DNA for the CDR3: TGTGCCAGCACAGGGGCGGGGAGATACAATGAGCAGTTCTTC.